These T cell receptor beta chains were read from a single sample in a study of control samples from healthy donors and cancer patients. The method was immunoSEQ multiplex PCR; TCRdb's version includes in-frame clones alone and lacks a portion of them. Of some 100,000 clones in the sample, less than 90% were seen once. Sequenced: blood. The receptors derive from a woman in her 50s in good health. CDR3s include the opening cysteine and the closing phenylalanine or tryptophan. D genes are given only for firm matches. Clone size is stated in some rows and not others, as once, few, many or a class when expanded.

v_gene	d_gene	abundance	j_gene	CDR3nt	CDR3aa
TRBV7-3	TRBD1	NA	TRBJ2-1	TGTGCCAGCAGCTTAACGGGGGCAGGGGGCTACAATGAGCAGTTCTTC	CASSLTGAGGYNEQFF
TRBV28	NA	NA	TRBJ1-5	TGTGCCAGCAGCGAGGGGCAGATATATCAGCCCCAGCATTTT	CASSEGQIYQPQHF
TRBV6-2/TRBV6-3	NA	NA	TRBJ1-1	TGTGCCAGCAGTTTCCCCCCGACTCGGAGCACTGAAGCTTTCTTT	CASSFPPTRSTEAFF
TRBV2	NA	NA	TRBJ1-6	TGTGCCAGCAGTGAAGCGGCGGCAGGGTATAATTCACCCCTCCACTTT	CASSEAAAGYNSPLHF
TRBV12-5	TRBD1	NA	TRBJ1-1	TGTGAGAAAGACAGGGCGAACACTGAAGCTTTCTTT	CEKDRANTEAFF
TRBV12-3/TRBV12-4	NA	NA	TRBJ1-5	TGTGCCAGCAATTCACCAGGGGATCAGCCCCAGCATTTT	CASNSPGDQPQHF
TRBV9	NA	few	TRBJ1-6	TGTGCCAGCAGCGTGGGAGGGCCACCCCTCCACTTT	CASSVGGPPLHF
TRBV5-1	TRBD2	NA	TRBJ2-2	TGCGCCAGCAGCTTCGCGGGAGGCACCGGGGAGCTGTTTTTT	CASSFAGGTGELFF
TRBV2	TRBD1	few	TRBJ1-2	TGTGCCAGCTGCACGGCCCCGGGACAGTACTACACCTTC	CASCTAPGQYYTF
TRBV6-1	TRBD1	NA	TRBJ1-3	TGTGCCAGCAGTGAAAGGGGGCTGTTGGACACCATATATTTT	CASSERGLLDTIYF
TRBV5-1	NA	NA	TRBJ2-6	TGCGCCAGCAGCCCGGAAGGTTTCTCTGGGGCCAACGTCCTGACTTTC	CASSPEGFSGANVLTF
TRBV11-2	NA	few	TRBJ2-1	TGTGTCAGCGCAAGCTCCTACAATGAGCAGTTCTTC	CVSASSYNEQFF
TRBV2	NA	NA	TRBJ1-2	TGTGCCATTCAACGTGGGGACGGCTACACCTTC	CAIQRGDGYTF
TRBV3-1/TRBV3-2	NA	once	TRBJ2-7	TGTGCCAGCAGCCAGCGGACAGACTACGAGCAGTACTTC	CASSQRTDYEQYF
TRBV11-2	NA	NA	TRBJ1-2	TGTGCCAGCAGCTTAGCAAACAGGGAAACTGGCTACACCTTC	CASSLANRETGYTF
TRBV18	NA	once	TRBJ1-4	TGTGCCAGCTCACCTAAAGAAAGGTTGACAGATGAGGGGGAAAAACTGTTTTTT	CASSPKERLTDEGEKLFF
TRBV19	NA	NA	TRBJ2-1	TGTGCCAGTAGTATAAACGGATACAATGAGCAGTTCTTC	CASSINGYNEQFF
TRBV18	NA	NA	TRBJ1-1	TGTGCCAGCTCACCACCGGGGCGCAGGAACACTGAAGCTTTCTTT	CASSPPGRRNTEAFF
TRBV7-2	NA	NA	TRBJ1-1	TGTGCCAGCAGCCCCCAGCCAGGGCTTGTTGAAGCTTTCTTT	CASSPQPGLVEAFF
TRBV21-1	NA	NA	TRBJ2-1	TGTGCCAGCAGCAGACGAACTCAACTGCCCGACCGGAGAGGTGAGCAGTTCTTC	CASSRRTQLPDRRGEQFF
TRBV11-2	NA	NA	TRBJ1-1	TGTGCCAGCAGCCCTCGACAGGTTGAAGCTTTCTTT	CASSPRQVEAFF
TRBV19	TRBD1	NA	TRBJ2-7	TGTGCCAGTACCGGGACAGGGGGCCTCGAGCAGTACTTC	CASTGTGGLEQYF
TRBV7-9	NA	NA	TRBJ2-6	TGTGCCAGCAGCTTAGTCTCTGGGGCCAACGTCCTGACTTTC	CASSLVSGANVLTF
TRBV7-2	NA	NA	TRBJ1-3	TGTGCCAGCAGCTTAGGGGGGACTCAGAACACCATATATTTT	CASSLGGTQNTIYF
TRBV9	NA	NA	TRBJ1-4	TGTGCCAGCAGCGCGGATCCAACCGGACGTGAAAAACTGTTTTTT	CASSADPTGREKLFF
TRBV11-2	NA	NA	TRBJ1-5	TGTGCCAGCAGCTGTAATCGGGGTTCGGAGCAGCCCCAGCATTTT	CASSCNRGSEQPQHF
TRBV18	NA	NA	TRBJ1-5	TGTGCCAGCTCACCGGGGCATAGCAATCAGCCCCAGCATTTT	CASSPGHSNQPQHF